This entry concerns a single T cell receptor beta chain. Antigen: not known. Sequencing used immunoSEQ multiplex PCR; TCRdb keeps in-frame clones, though not all of them. The table shows around 2,100,000 clones, with less than 95% occurring only once. This entry belongs to a study of shared clonotypes between healthy human individuals. Study overall: The donor group consisted of a couple of women and three men, aged 18 to 49. Study conclusions and caveats: Non-shared clonotypes had lower generation probabilities than those shared by all four donors. It was only blood that was sampled, and tissue repertoires likely differ.

Naivety among CD8 cells was defined by CD45RO negativity and positive CCR7 selection, thereby excluding terminally differentiated effector memory CD45RA+ cells. Looked up from germline, CDR1 is GTSNPN and CDR2 is SVGIG (reference sequence). Germline trimming cut 2 bases from V and 8 bases from J; bases unmatched to any gene: 6. This CDR3 region has 13 residues. This receptor was obtained from a man aged 18 to 30 in good health. The sequenced material came from naive CD8+ T cells sorted from blood. This chain connects TRBV30 to TRBJ2-4; TRBD1 aligns across 7 bases. This CDR3 reads CAWSIEGADIQYF. CDR3 coding DNA: TGTGCCTGGAGTATCGAGGGGGCGGACATTCAGTACTTC.